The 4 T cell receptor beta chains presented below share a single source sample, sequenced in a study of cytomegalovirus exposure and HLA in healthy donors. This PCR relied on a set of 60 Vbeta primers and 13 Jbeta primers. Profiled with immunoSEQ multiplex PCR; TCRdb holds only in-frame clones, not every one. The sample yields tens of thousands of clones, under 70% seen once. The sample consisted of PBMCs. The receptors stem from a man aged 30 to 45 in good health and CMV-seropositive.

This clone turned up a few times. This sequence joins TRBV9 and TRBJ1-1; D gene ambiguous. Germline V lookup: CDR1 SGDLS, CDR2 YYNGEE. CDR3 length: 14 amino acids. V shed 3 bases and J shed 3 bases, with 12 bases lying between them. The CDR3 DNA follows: TGTGCCAGCAGCGGCGGCAGCATTTACACTGAAGCTTTCTTT. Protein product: CASSGGSIYTEAFF.

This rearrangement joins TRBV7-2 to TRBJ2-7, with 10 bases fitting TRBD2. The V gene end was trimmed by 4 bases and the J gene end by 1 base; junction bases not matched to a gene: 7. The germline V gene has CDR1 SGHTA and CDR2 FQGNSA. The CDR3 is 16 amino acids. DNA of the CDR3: TGTGCCAGCAGCTCCCTAGCGGGAGTATCGTCCTACGAGCAGTACTTC. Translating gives CASSSLAGVSSYEQYF.

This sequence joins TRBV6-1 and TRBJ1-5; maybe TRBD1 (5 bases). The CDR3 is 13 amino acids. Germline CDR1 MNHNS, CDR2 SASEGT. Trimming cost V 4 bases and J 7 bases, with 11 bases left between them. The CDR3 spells CASSGIRVQPQHF. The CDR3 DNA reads TGTGCCAGCAGTGGGATCAGGGTCCAGCCCCAGCATTTT.

CDR3 in amino acids: CASTQKGENTEAFF. The CDR3 DNA reads as TGTGCCAGCACTCAAAAGGGAGAGAACACTGAAGCTTTCTTT. The chain links TRBV7-8 to TRBJ1-1; D ambiguous. Looked up from germline, CDR1 is SGHVS and CDR2 is FQNEAQ. V was clipped by 7 bases and J by 1 base, with 13 bases between them. There are 14 residues in the CDR3.